These T cell receptor beta chains were read from a single sample in a study of blood T cell repertoires in COVID-19. Data came from immunoSEQ multiplex PCR; TCRdb stores just in-frame clones and leaves some out. This sample has some 130,000 clones, with 70% to 90% found just once. The sequencing sample was made of peripheral blood. Receptors originate from a man between 50 and 59 years old with acute or convalescent COVID-19. The CDR3 runs from the conserved cysteine through the conserved F or W. Each record gives: CDR3 DNA, CDR3 protein, J gene, CDR3 length, D gene, V gene, clone size. A D gene is named only where the DNA matches it firmly. Expanded clones get a size class; other rows say once, few or many, or leave the size out.

CDR3 DNA: TGCGCCAGCAGCTTGGGGGACAGTAACACTGAAGCTTTCTTT; CDR3 protein: CASSLGDSNTEAFF; J gene: TRBJ1-1; CDR3 length: 14; D gene: TRBD1; V gene: TRBV5-1; clone size: .
CDR3 DNA: TGTGCCAGCAGCATCTCTAGCGGGTCAGATACGCAGTATTTT; CDR3 protein: CASSISSGSDTQYF; J gene: TRBJ2-3; CDR3 length: 14; D gene: TRBD2; V gene: TRBV7-9; clone size: .
CDR3 DNA: TGTGCCATCAGTGCAGGGGGCGATAACACTGAAGCTTTCTTT; CDR3 protein: CAISAGGDNTEAFF; J gene: TRBJ1-1; CDR3 length: 14; D gene: TRBD1; V gene: TRBV10-3; clone size: .
CDR3 DNA: TGTGCCAGCAGGGAACAGGGGCGTGACACCGGGGAGCTGTTTTTT; CDR3 protein: CASREQGRDTGELFF; J gene: TRBJ2-2; CDR3 length: 15; D gene: TRBD1; V gene: TRBV2; clone size: few
CDR3 DNA: TGCGCCAGCAGCTTGGCCGTAGGGAGCTCTGGGGCCAACGTCCTGACTTTC; CDR3 protein: CASSLAVGSSGANVLTF; J gene: TRBJ2-6; CDR3 length: 17; D gene: .; V gene: TRBV5-1; clone size: .
CDR3 DNA: TGTGCCACCGCTGACAGGGAAGGATCTTATTCACCCCTCCACTTT; CDR3 protein: CATADREGSYSPLHF; J gene: TRBJ1-6; CDR3 length: 15; D gene: TRBD1; V gene: TRBV27; clone size: .
CDR3 DNA: TGTGCCAGCAGCGGACCGGGACAGGGCGCAGATACGCAGTATTTT; CDR3 protein: CASSGPGQGADTQYF; J gene: TRBJ2-3; CDR3 length: 15; D gene: TRBD1; V gene: TRBV2; clone size: .
CDR3 DNA: TGTGCCAGCAGTGTACAGGGGGCTTCCTATGGCTACACCTTC; CDR3 protein: CASSVQGASYGYTF; J gene: TRBJ1-2; CDR3 length: 14; D gene: TRBD1; V gene: TRBV28; clone size: .
CDR3 DNA: TGCGCCAGCAGTGTGAGCCTCGGGGAGCTGTTTTTT; CDR3 protein: CASSVSLGELFF; J gene: TRBJ2-2; CDR3 length: 12; D gene: .; V gene: TRBV10-2; clone size: .
CDR3 DNA: TGTGCCAGCAGCTCGGGACTACGAGTTTTCGGGGAGCAGTACTTC; CDR3 protein: CASSSGLRVFGEQYF; J gene: TRBJ2-7; CDR3 length: 15; D gene: TRBD2; V gene: TRBV5-4; clone size: .
CDR3 DNA: TGCGCCAGCAGCGCCGTGGGACAGCACTACGAGCAGTACTTC; CDR3 protein: CASSAVGQHYEQYF; J gene: TRBJ2-7; CDR3 length: 14; D gene: TRBD1; V gene: TRBV5-1; clone size: .
CDR3 DNA: TGTGCCAGCACCGTACCCGGCGGACTAGCAGGGGAGACCCAGTACTTC; CDR3 protein: CASTVPGGLAGETQYF; J gene: TRBJ2-5; CDR3 length: 16; D gene: TRBD2; V gene: TRBV28; clone size: .
CDR3 DNA: TGCGCCAGCAGTAAAGATTCGAAGGAGACCGGGGAGCTGTTTTTT; CDR3 protein: CASSKDSKETGELFF; J gene: TRBJ2-2; CDR3 length: 15; D gene: .; V gene: TRBV10-2; clone size: .
CDR3 DNA: TGTGCCAGCAGCTTCCAAGGACAGGGACTGTCTGGAAACACCATATATTTT; CDR3 protein: CASSFQGQGLSGNTIYF; J gene: TRBJ1-3; CDR3 length: 17; D gene: TRBD1; V gene: TRBV5-5; clone size: .
CDR3 DNA: TGTGCCAGCAGCTTGCAACCAGGATCCGATCAGCCCCAGCATTTT; CDR3 protein: CASSLQPGSDQPQHF; J gene: TRBJ1-5; CDR3 length: 15; D gene: .; V gene: TRBV5-5; clone size: .
CDR3 DNA: TGCAGCGTTGAAGATTGGGGGCAAGCCACAGATACGCAGTATTTT; CDR3 protein: CSVEDWGQATDTQYF; J gene: TRBJ2-3; CDR3 length: 15; D gene: .; V gene: TRBV29-1; clone size: .
CDR3 DNA: TGTGCCAGCGGGGAACAGGGGATCGACACTGAAGCTTTCTTT; CDR3 protein: CASGEQGIDTEAFF; J gene: TRBJ1-1; CDR3 length: 14; D gene: TRBD1; V gene: TRBV18; clone size: .
CDR3 DNA: TGTGCCAGCAGTTTTCCGGGCAGGGTGGAACAGCCCCAGCATTTT; CDR3 protein: CASSFPGRVEQPQHF; J gene: TRBJ1-5; CDR3 length: 15; D gene: .; V gene: TRBV28; clone size: .
CDR3 DNA: TGTGCCTCGGGGACAGGGGCTCCCTATGGCTACACCTTC; CDR3 protein: CASGTGAPYGYTF; J gene: TRBJ1-2; CDR3 length: 13; D gene: TRBD1; V gene: TRBV30; clone size: .